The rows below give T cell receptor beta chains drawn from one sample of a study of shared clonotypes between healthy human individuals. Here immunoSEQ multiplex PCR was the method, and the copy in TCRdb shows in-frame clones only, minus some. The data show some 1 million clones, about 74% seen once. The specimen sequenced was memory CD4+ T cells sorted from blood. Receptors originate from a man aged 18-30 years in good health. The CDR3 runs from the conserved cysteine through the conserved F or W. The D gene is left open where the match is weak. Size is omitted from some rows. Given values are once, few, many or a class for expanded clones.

CDR3aa: CASSPRGLSYEQYF
CDR3nt: TGCGCCAGCAGCCCCAGGGGCCTCTCCTACGAGCAGTACTTC
d_gene: -
j_gene: TRBJ2-7
abundance: -
v_gene: TRBV5-1

CDR3aa: CASSYGQGTEAFF
CDR3nt: TGTGCCAGCAGCTACGGACAGGGAACTGAAGCTTTCTTT
d_gene: TRBD1
j_gene: TRBJ1-1
abundance: few
v_gene: TRBV7-9

CDR3aa: CAWGQRYTEAFF
CDR3nt: TGTGCCTGGGGACAACGATACACTGAAGCTTTCTTT
d_gene: -
j_gene: TRBJ1-1
abundance: -
v_gene: TRBV30

CDR3aa: CAIKDSGGDTYGYTF
CDR3nt: TGTGCCATCAAGGACTCAGGGGGCGATACCTATGGCTACACCTTC
d_gene: TRBD1
j_gene: TRBJ1-2
abundance: -
v_gene: TRBV10-3

CDR3aa: CASSLGAGTGELFF
CDR3nt: TGTGCCAGCAGCTTAGGGGCGGGCACCGGGGAGCTGTTTTTT
d_gene: -
j_gene: TRBJ2-2
abundance: -
v_gene: TRBV6-5

CDR3aa: CASSGWRNTGELFF
CDR3nt: TGTGCCAGCAGCGGATGGCGAAACACCGGGGAGCTGTTTTTT
d_gene: -
j_gene: TRBJ2-2
abundance: -
v_gene: TRBV11-2

CDR3aa: CASSPAGDSWGYTF
CDR3nt: TGCGCCAGCAGCCCGGCGGGGGACAGCTGGGGCTACACCTTC
d_gene: TRBD1
j_gene: TRBJ1-2
abundance: -
v_gene: TRBV5-1

CDR3aa: CASSSQTGNSPLHF
CDR3nt: TGCGCCAGCAGCAGCCAGACAGGCAATTCACCCCTCCACTTT
d_gene: -
j_gene: TRBJ1-6
abundance: once
v_gene: TRBV5-1

CDR3aa: CSVEDPGRANEQFF
CDR3nt: TGCAGCGTTGAAGACCCGGGACGGGCGAATGAGCAGTTCTTC
d_gene: -
j_gene: TRBJ2-1
abundance: -
v_gene: TRBV29-1

CDR3aa: CASRWGDRDADTQYF
CDR3nt: TGTGCCAGCCGATGGGGGGACAGGGATGCTGATACGCAGTATTTT
d_gene: TRBD1
j_gene: TRBJ2-3
abundance: -
v_gene: TRBV6-1

CDR3aa: CASSLRYSTGELFF
CDR3nt: TGTGCCAGCAGCTTGCGGTATAGCACCGGGGAGCTGTTTTTT
d_gene: -
j_gene: TRBJ2-2
abundance: -
v_gene: TRBV5-4

CDR3aa: CASSYLDLSNTEAFF
CDR3nt: TGTGCCAGCAGCTACCTAGATCTGAGTAACACTGAAGCTTTCTTT
d_gene: -
j_gene: TRBJ1-1
abundance: -
v_gene: TRBV5-6

CDR3aa: CASSFEAVSYNEQFF
CDR3nt: TGTGCCAGCAGCTTTGAAGCCGTCTCCTACAATGAGCAGTTCTTC
d_gene: -
j_gene: TRBJ2-1
abundance: few
v_gene: TRBV5-4

CDR3aa: CASSPGTGGNQPQHF
CDR3nt: TGCGCCAGCAGCCCCGGGACAGGGGGGAATCAGCCCCAGCATTTT
d_gene: TRBD1
j_gene: TRBJ1-5
abundance: -
v_gene: TRBV5-1

CDR3aa: CATSRDNTFSYEQYF
CDR3nt: TGTGCCACCAGCAGAGATAACACCTTCTCCTACGAGCAGTACTTC
d_gene: -
j_gene: TRBJ2-7
abundance: many
v_gene: TRBV15

CDR3aa: CASSYSRSGPLHF
CDR3nt: TGTGCCAGCAGTTACTCGAGAAGTGGACCCCTCCACTTT
d_gene: -
j_gene: TRBJ1-6
abundance: few
v_gene: TRBV6-5

CDR3aa: CASLGGGGGLTGNTIYF
CDR3nt: TGTGCCAGCCTCGGGGGAGGGGGCGGACTGACTGGAAACACCATATATTTT
d_gene: TRBD1
j_gene: TRBJ1-3
abundance: once
v_gene: TRBV11-1

CDR3aa: CASSLRQFYEQYF
CDR3nt: TGCGCCAGCAGCTTGAGACAGTTCTACGAGCAGTACTTC
d_gene: -
j_gene: TRBJ2-7
abundance: -
v_gene: TRBV5-1

CDR3aa: CASSLVGYQETQYF
CDR3nt: TGCGCCAGCAGCTTGGTTGGCTACCAAGAGACCCAGTACTTC
d_gene: -
j_gene: TRBJ2-5
abundance: -
v_gene: TRBV5-1

CDR3aa: CSAGSYEQYF
CDR3nt: TGCAGTGCTGGGAGCTACGAGCAGTACTTC
d_gene: -
j_gene: TRBJ2-7
abundance: -
v_gene: TRBV20-1

CDR3aa: CASSQARGGRLQGSKNIQYF
CDR3nt: TGCGCCAGCAGCCAAGCCCGGGGCGGGCGACTTCAGGGGTCCAAAAACATTCAGTACTTC
d_gene: -
j_gene: TRBJ2-4
abundance: -
v_gene: TRBV4-1

CDR3aa: CASRSDEGEGRGETQYF
CDR3nt: TGTGCAAGTCGCTCGGATGAGGGGGAGGGCCGGGGAGAGACCCAGTACTTC
d_gene: -
j_gene: TRBJ2-5
abundance: few
v_gene: TRBV12-2

CDR3aa: CASSPGGSITGELFF
CDR3nt: TGTGCCAGCAGCCCGGGGGGGTCAATTACCGGGGAGCTGTTTTTT
d_gene: TRBD2
j_gene: TRBJ2-2
abundance: -
v_gene: TRBV7-2

CDR3aa: CASTWGGVGPIQETQYF
CDR3nt: TGCGCCAGCACCTGGGGCGGAGTGGGCCCAATCCAAGAGACCCAGTACTTC
d_gene: -
j_gene: TRBJ2-5
abundance: -
v_gene: TRBV5-1

CDR3aa: CASIFRGSGNTIYF
CDR3nt: TGTGCCAGCATCTTCAGGGGCTCTGGAAACACCATATATTTT
d_gene: -
j_gene: TRBJ1-3
abundance: -
v_gene: TRBV6-6

CDR3aa: CASTTWGAYEQYF
CDR3nt: TGTGCCAGCACCACGTGGGGGGCCTACGAGCAGTACTTC
d_gene: -
j_gene: TRBJ2-7
abundance: -
v_gene: TRBV7-9

CDR3aa: CASMTVHYGYTF
CDR3nt: TGTGCCAGCATGACGGTTCACTATGGCTACACCTTC
d_gene: -
j_gene: TRBJ1-2
abundance: many
v_gene: TRBV6-1

CDR3aa: CASSRGVSTDTQYF
CDR3nt: TGCGCCAGCAGCCGGGGAGTTAGCACAGATACGCAGTATTTT
d_gene: -
j_gene: TRBJ2-3
abundance: -
v_gene: TRBV4-3

CDR3aa: CASSEAGRDQPQHF
CDR3nt: TGTGCCAGCAGTGAAGCGGGAAGGGATCAGCCCCAGCATTTT
d_gene: -
j_gene: TRBJ1-5
abundance: -
v_gene: TRBV2

CDR3aa: CAWSSTGGLGYTF
CDR3nt: TGTGCCTGGAGCTCGACAGGGGGATTGGGCTACACCTTC
d_gene: TRBD1
j_gene: TRBJ1-2
abundance: -
v_gene: TRBV30

CDR3aa: CASSERTNYGYTF
CDR3nt: TGCGCCAGCAGTGAACGGACTAACTATGGCTACACCTTC
d_gene: -
j_gene: TRBJ1-2
abundance: -
v_gene: TRBV10-1

CDR3aa: CASSFSGGRKETQYF
CDR3nt: TGTGCCAGCAGCTTTAGCGGGGGGCGGAAAGAGACCCAGTACTTC
d_gene: TRBD2
j_gene: TRBJ2-5
abundance: -
v_gene: TRBV7-2

CDR3aa: CASSPIAVPGNTIYF
CDR3nt: TGTGCCAGCTCCCCCATAGCGGTGCCCGGAAACACCATATATTTT
d_gene: -
j_gene: TRBJ1-3
abundance: -
v_gene: TRBV7-9

CDR3aa: CASSSGQAKNIQYF
CDR3nt: TGTGCCAGCAGCTCGGGACAAGCCAAAAACATTCAGTACTTC
d_gene: -
j_gene: TRBJ2-4
abundance: -
v_gene: TRBV11-2

CDR3aa: CASSFRKLAAASYEQYF
CDR3nt: TGTGCCAGCAGCTTTCGAAAACTAGCGGCAGCTTCCTACGAGCAGTACTTC
d_gene: TRBD2
j_gene: TRBJ2-7
abundance: -
v_gene: TRBV11-2

CDR3aa: CASRTDYNSPLHF
CDR3nt: TGTGCCAGCCGGACTGACTATAATTCACCCCTCCACTTT
d_gene: -
j_gene: TRBJ1-6
abundance: -
v_gene: TRBV6-1

CDR3aa: CATSTHRDSNQPQHF
CDR3nt: TGTGCCACCAGCACCCACAGGGATAGCAATCAGCCCCAGCATTTT
d_gene: -
j_gene: TRBJ1-5
abundance: -
v_gene: TRBV15

CDR3aa: CAWSVLSNQPQHF
CDR3nt: TGTGCCTGGAGTGTACTTAGCAATCAGCCCCAGCATTTT
d_gene: -
j_gene: TRBJ1-5
abundance: -
v_gene: TRBV30

CDR3aa: CASSYSGSDTQYF
CDR3nt: TGTGCCAGCAGCTACTCAGGGAGCGATACGCAGTATTTT
d_gene: -
j_gene: TRBJ2-3
abundance: -
v_gene: TRBV7-9

CDR3aa: CAWSVGQGQAYTF
CDR3nt: TGTGCCTGGAGTGTAGGACAGGGGCAGGCCTACACCTTC
d_gene: TRBD1
j_gene: TRBJ1-2
abundance: -
v_gene: TRBV30

CDR3aa: CASSLFWGFGNTIYF
CDR3nt: TGTGCCAGCAGCTTATTCTGGGGATTTGGAAACACCATATATTTT
d_gene: -
j_gene: TRBJ1-3
abundance: -
v_gene: TRBV11-2

CDR3aa: CASRTETSREQYF
CDR3nt: TGTGCCAGCAGGACAGAGACTAGCCGGGAGCAGTACTTC
d_gene: TRBD2
j_gene: TRBJ2-7
abundance: -
v_gene: TRBV6-1

CDR3aa: CASSQDNSPSDGYTF
CDR3nt: TGCGCCAGCAGCCAAGATAACAGTCCTTCGGATGGCTACACCTTC
d_gene: -
j_gene: TRBJ1-2
abundance: -
v_gene: TRBV4-3

CDR3aa: CASSAGQGDYQPQHF
CDR3nt: TGTGCCAGCAGTGCGGGACAGGGGGATTATCAGCCCCAGCATTTT
d_gene: TRBD1
j_gene: TRBJ1-5
abundance: -
v_gene: TRBV2

CDR3aa: CSVRRGYETQYF
CDR3nt: TGCAGCGTTCGTCGCGGGTACGAGACCCAGTACTTC
d_gene: -
j_gene: TRBJ2-5
abundance: once
v_gene: TRBV29-1